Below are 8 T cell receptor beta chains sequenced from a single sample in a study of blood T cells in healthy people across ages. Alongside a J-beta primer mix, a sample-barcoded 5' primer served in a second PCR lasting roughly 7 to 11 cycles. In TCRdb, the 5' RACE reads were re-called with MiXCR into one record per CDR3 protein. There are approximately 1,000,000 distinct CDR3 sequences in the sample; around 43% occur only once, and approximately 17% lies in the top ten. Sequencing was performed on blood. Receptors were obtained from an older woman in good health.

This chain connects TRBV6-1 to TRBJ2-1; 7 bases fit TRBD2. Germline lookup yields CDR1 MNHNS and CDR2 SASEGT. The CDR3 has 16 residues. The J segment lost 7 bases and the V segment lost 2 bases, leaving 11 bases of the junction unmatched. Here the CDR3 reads CASSESGASGLNEQFF. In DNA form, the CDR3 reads TGTGCCAGCAGTGAATCTGGGGCTAGCGGATTAAATGAGCAGTTCTTC.

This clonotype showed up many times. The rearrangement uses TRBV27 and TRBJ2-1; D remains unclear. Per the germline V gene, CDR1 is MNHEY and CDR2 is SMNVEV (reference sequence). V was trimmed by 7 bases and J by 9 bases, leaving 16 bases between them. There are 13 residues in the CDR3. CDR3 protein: CASTNSVWGEQFF. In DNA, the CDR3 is TGTGCCAGCACCAATTCAGTTTGGGGTGAGCAGTTCTTC.

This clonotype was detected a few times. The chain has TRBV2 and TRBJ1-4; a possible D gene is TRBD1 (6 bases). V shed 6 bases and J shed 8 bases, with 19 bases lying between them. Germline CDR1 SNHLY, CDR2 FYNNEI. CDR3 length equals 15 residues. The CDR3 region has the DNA TGTGCCAGCAGGACCCTACAGGGCGGGTGGGAAAAACTGTTTTTT. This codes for CASRTLQGGWEKLFF.

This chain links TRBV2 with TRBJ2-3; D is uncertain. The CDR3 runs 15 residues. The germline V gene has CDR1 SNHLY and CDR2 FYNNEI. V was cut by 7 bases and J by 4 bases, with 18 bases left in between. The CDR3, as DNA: TGTGCCAGCAACGAAGGCCGTAGGGTAGCAGATACGCAGTATTTT. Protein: CASNEGRRVADTQYF.

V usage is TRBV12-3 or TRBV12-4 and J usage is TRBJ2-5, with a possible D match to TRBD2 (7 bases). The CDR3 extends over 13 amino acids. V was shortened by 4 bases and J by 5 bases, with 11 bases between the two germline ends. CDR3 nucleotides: TGTGCCAGCAGTTCAAGGGGGGGGGAGACCCAGTACTTC. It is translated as CASSSRGGETQYF.

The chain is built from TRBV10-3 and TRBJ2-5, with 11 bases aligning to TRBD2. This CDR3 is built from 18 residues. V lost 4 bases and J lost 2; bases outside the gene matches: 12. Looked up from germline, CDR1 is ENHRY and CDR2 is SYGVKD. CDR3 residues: CAISGPVPGLAVQETQYF. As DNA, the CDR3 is TGTGCCATCAGTGGACCCGTTCCGGGACTAGCGGTTCAAGAGACCCAGTACTTC.

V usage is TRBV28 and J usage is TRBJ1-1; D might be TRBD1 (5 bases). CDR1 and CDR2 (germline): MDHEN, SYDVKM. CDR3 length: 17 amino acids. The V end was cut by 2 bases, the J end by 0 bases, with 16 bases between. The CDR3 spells CASSLGAGWALNTEAFF. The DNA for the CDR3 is TGTGCCAGCAGTTTAGGGGCAGGATGGGCCCTGAACACTGAAGCTTTCTTT.

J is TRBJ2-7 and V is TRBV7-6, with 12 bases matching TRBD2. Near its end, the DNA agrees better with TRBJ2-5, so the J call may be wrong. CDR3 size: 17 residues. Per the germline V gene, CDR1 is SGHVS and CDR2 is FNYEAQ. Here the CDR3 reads CASSSRLAGEGWETQYF. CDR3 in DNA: TGTGCCAGCAGCTCAAGACTAGCGGGAGAAGGGTGGGAGACCCAGTACTTC.